The source of this T cell receptor (beta chain) is a study of regulatory T cells in long-lasting Graves disease. Many counts were recorded for this clonotype. Its cognate antigen is unknown. Time point noted: newly diagnosed GD, antithyroid drugs for less than 3 months. With RNA extracted from PBMCs as input, the TCR library was made. CDR3-region Arm-PCR and iRepertoire HTBI primers produced the TCR beta libraries. MiXCR, applied by TCRdb to the multiplex PCR reads, yields one record per CDR3 protein. Among about 610,000 distinct CDR3 sequences, around 15% were seen once, and the ten largest hold approximately 12%. Whole-study results and caveats: Rather than thyroid tissue, only peripheral blood underwent study. Since the sample size was small, accuracy may have been reduced.

Germline V gene data show CDR1 as SGHRS and CDR2 as YFSETQ. Trimming pared 2 bases from V and 6 bases from J, leaving 9 bases between. The CDR3 length is 13 residues. This sample was shared with a second study, whose subject was T cells in Graves' hyperthyroidism and ophthalmopathy. That work states: HTBI primers drove first-round RT-PCR of the TCR CDR3. Researchers report that a 13 V-J model separated ophthalmopathy from stable hyperthyroidism.

The source material was peripheral blood mononuclear cells (PBMCs), sampled at new diagnosis, from a patient treated with antithyroid drugs. This receptor was taken from a man aged 18 to 35 with Graves disease. J is TRBJ2-1 and V is TRBV5-1; unclear D gene. The CDR3, as DNA: TGCGCCAGCAGCTTAGGGCAGGTCAATGAGCAGTTCTTC. Its protein is CASSLGQVNEQFF.